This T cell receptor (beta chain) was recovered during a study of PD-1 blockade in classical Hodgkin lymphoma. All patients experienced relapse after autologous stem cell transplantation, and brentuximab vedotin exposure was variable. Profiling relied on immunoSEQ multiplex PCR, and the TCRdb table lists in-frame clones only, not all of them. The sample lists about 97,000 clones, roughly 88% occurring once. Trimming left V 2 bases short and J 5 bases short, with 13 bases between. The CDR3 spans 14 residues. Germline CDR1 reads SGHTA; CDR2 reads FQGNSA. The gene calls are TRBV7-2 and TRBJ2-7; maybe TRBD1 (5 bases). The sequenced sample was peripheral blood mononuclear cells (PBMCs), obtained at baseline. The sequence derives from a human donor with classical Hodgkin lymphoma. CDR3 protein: CASSLRAPGHEQYF. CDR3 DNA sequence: TGTGCCAGCAGCTTACGGGCCCCAGGGCACGAGCAGTACTTC.